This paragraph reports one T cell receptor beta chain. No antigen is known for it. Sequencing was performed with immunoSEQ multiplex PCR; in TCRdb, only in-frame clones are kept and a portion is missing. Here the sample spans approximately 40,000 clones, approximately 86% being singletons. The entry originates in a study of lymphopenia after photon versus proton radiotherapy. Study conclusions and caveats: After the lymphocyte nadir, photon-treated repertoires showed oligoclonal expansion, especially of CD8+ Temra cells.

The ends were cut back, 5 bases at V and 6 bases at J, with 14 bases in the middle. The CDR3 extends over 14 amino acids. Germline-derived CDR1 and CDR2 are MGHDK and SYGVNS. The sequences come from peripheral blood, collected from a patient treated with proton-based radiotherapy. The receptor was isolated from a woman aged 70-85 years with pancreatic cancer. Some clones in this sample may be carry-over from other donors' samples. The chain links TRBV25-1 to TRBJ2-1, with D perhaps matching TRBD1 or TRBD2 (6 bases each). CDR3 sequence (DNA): TGTGCCAGCAGTCACGAAGAGGGGGGCAATGAGCAGTTCTTC. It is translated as CASSHEEGGNEQFF.